The rows below give T cell receptor beta chains drawn from one sample of a study of tumor and adjacent non-tumor tissue in lung cancer. TCRdb fed the multiplex PCR reads into MiXCR, producing one record per CDR3 protein. The profile shows around 210,000 distinct CDR3 sequences, around 71% of them singletons. The sequenced material came from lung tumor tissue. Source of these receptors: a man aged 55-75 years with non-small cell lung cancer. CDR3s include the opening cysteine and the closing phenylalanine or tryptophan. Each record gives: V gene, CDR3 protein.

>TRBV11-3
CASSLPQGTSGAQETQYF
>TRBV13
CASSYKTRGTGELFF
>TRBV10-1
CASSDGQGAGYMF
>TRBV6-5
CASSPRDSAYGYTF
>TRBV20-1
CSARGQTIDYTF
>TRBV10-2
CASAGAGGSLHTDTQYF
>TRBV29-1
CSGRTENYGYTF
>TRBV6-5
CASTEGAGGLISRDERFF
>TRBV6-2/TRBV6-3
CASSYQMDREAFF
>TRBV5-1
CASSSDRGKDTQYF
>TRBV20-1
CSAEPGVRGNEQFF
>TRBV29-1
CSGGQPGLVSYEQYF
>TRBV28
CASGGSTDTQYF
>TRBV7-9
CASSLGGAGPHEQYF
>TRBV20-1
CSAYRGYMTDTQYF
>TRBV10-1
CASITPPSGRTGETQYF
>TRBV24-1
CATGGGDIDTQYF
>TRBV6-5
CASSYFGFGTNVLTF
>TRBV29-1
CCVWGADTKYF
>TRBV4-2
CARSQPSTSEETQYF
>TRBV6-2/TRBV6-3
CACSHTENTEAFF
>TRBV4-3
CASSQALTNTQYF
>TRBV20-1
CSAHPSHGAGIEAFF
>TRBV24-1
CVTSGQPYNEQFF
>TRBV12-3/TRBV12-4
CASSPGLGRNQPQHF
>TRBV24-1
CATSDRLVRDTQYF
>TRBV5-1
CASSFLNTNTEAFF
>TRBV7-9
CASNQGLYTDTQYF
>TRBV29-1
CSVLDRGQYAGELFF
>TRBV12-3/TRBV12-4
CASSLTSGGGTIMGQFF
>TRBV5-5
CASKRLAATDTQYF
>TRBV4-2
CASSHVETGNSPLHF
>TRBV6-6
CAIQTRHPDLPQHF
>TRBV6-2/TRBV6-3
CASSSLGLAGEGHEEYF
>TRBV6-1
CASKRGWNERFF
>TRBV11-3
CASSSSGLSVPNVLTF
>TRBV5-6
CASSLRGMRVYGMLFF
>TRBV4-3
CANSQWWDRAIYEQYF
>TRBV7-3
CASSLTAAGGSNEQFF